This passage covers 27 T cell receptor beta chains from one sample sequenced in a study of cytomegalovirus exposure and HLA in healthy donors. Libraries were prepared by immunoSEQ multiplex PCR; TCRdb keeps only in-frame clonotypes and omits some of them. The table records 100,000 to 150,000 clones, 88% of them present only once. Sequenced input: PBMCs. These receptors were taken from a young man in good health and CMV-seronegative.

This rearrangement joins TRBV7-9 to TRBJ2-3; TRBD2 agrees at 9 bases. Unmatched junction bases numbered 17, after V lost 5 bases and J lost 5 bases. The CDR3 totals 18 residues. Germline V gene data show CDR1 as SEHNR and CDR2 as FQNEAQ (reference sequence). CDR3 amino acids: CASSGFGRKREERDTQYF. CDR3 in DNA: TGTGCCAGCAGCGGATTTGGCCGGAAGCGGGAGGAGCGAGATACGCAGTATTTT.

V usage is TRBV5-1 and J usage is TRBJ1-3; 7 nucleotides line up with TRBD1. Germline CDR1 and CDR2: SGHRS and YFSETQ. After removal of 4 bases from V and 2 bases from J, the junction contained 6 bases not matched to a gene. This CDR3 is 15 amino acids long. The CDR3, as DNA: TGCGCCAGCAGCCCACAGGGGAGCACTGGAAACACCATATATTTT. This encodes CASSPQGSTGNTIYF.

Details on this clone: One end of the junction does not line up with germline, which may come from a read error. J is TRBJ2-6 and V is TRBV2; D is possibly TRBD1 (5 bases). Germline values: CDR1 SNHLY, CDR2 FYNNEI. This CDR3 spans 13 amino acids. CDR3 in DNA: TGTGCCAGCAGTAGCTCTGGGGCCAACGTTCTGACTTTC. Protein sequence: CASSSSGANVLTF.

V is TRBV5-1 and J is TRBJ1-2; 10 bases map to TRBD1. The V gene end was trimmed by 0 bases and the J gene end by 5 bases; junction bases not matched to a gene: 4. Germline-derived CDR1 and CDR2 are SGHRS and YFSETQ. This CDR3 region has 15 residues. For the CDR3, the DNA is TGCGCCAGCAGCTTGGATGACAGGGGGCGATATGGCTACACCTTC. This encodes CASSLDDRGRYGYTF.

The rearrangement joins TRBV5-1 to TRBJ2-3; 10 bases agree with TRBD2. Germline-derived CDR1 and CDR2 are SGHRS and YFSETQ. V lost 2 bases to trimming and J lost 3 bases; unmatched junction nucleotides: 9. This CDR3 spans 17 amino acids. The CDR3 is CASSLPSGRGGTDTQYF. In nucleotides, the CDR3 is TGCGCCAGCAGCTTACCTAGCGGGAGAGGTGGTACAGATACGCAGTATTTT.

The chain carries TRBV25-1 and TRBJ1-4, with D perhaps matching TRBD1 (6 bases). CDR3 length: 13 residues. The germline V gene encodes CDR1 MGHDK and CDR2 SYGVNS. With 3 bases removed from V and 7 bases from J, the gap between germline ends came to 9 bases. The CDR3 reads CASSDRGSEKLFF. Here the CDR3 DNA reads TGTGCCAGCAGTGACAGGGGTAGTGAAAAACTGTTTTTT.

CDR3 sequence (DNA): TGCGCCAGCAGCCAGACAGGGACTAGACAGGAGACCCAGTACTTC. Amino acids: CASSQTGTRQETQYF. The V gene is TRBV4-1, the J gene TRBJ2-5; tentative D call: TRBD2 (8 bases). This CDR3 comprises 15 residues. Germline values: CDR1 MGHRA, CDR2 YSYEKL. V lost 3 bases and J 5 bases, leaving 16 bases between the germline ends.

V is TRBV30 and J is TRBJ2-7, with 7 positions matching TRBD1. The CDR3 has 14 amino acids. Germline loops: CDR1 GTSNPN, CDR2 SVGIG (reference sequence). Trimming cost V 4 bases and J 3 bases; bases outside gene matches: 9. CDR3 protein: CAWNRGITDYEQYF. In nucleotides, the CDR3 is TGTGCCTGGAACAGGGGAATAACTGACTACGAGCAGTACTTC.

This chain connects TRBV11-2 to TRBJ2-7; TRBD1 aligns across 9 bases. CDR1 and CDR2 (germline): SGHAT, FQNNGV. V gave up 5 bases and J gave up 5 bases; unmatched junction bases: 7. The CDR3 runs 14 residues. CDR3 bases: TGTGCCAGCAGCCCCCGGACAGGGGCCCACGAGCAGTACTTC. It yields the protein CASSPRTGAHEQYF.

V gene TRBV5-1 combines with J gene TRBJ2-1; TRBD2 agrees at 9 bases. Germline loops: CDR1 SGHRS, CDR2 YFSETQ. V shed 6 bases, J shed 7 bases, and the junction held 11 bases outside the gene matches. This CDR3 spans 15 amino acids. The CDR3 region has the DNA TGCGCCAGCATGGCCCCAGAGGCGGGAGGGAATGAGCAGTTCTTC. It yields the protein CASMAPEAGGNEQFF.

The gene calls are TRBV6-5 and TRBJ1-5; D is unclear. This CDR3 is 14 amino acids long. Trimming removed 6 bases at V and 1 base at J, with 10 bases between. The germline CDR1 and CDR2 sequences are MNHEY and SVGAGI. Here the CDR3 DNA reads TGTGCCAGCAGAGACCGGGGAAGCAATCAGCCCCAGCATTTT. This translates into CASRDRGSNQPQHF.

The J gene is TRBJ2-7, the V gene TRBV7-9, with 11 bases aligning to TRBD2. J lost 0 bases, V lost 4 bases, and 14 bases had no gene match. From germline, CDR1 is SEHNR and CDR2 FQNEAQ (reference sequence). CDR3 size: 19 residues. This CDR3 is CASSWRPGLAVQLSYEQYF. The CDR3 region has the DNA TGTGCCAGCAGCTGGCGACCGGGACTAGCGGTCCAACTCTCCTACGAGCAGTACTTC.

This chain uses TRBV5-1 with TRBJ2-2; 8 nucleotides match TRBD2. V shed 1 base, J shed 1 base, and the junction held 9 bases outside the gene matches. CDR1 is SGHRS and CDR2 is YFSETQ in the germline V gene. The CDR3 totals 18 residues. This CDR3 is CASSLFLSSGGNTGELFF. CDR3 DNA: TGCGCCAGCAGCTTGTTTCTCTCGAGCGGGGGGAACACCGGGGAGCTGTTTTTT.

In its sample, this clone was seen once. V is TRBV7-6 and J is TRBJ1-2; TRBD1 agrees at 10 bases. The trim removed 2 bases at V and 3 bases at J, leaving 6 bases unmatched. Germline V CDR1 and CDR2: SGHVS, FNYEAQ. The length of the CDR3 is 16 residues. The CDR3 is CASSLWTGGEDYGYTF. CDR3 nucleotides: TGTGCCAGCAGCTTATGGACAGGGGGGGAGGACTATGGCTACACCTTC.

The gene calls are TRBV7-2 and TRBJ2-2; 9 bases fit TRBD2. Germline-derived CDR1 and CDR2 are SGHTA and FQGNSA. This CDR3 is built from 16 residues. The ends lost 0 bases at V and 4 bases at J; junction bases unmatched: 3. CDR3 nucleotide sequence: TGTGCCAGCAGCTTAGCGCGGGGGGGTACCACCGGGGAGCTGTTTTTT. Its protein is CASSLARGGTTGELFF. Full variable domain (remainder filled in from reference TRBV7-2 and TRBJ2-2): GAGVSQSPSNKVTEKGKDVELRCDPISGHTALYWYRQSLGQGLEFLIYFQGNSAPDKSGLPSDRFSAERTGGSVSTLTIQRTQQEDSAVYLCASSLARGGTTGELFFGEGSRLTVL.

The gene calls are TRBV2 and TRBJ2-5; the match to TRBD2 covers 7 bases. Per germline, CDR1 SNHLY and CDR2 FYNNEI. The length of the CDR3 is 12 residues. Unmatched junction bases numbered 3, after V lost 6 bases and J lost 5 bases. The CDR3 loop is CASRGGEETQYF. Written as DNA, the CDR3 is TGTGCCAGCAGGGGAGGGGAGGAGACCCAGTACTTC.

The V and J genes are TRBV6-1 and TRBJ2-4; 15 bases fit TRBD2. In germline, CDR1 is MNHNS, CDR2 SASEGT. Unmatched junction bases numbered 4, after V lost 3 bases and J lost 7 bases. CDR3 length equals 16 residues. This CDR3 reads CASSEGLAGGSNIQYF. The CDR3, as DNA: TGTGCCAGCAGTGAGGGACTAGCGGGAGGTAGCAACATTCAGTACTTC.

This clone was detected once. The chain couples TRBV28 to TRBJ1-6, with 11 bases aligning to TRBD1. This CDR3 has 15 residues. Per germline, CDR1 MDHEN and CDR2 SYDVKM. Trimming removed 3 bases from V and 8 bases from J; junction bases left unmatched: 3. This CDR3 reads CASSFRTGGDSPLHF. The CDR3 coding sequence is TGTGCCAGCAGTTTCAGGACAGGGGGCGATTCACCCCTCCACTTT.

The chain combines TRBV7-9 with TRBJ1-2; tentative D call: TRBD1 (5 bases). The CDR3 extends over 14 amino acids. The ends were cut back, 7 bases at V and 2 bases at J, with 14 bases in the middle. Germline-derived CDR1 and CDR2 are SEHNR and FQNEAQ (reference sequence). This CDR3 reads CASTHWGDNYGYTF. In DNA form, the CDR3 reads TGTGCCAGCACCCATTGGGGGGACAACTATGGCTACACCTTC.

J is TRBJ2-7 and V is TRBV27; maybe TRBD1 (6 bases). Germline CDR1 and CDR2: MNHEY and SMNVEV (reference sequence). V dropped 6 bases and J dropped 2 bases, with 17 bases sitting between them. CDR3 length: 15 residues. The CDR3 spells CASSRLYRETYEQYF. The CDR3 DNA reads TGTGCCAGCAGCCGCCTTTACAGGGAAACCTACGAGCAGTACTTC.

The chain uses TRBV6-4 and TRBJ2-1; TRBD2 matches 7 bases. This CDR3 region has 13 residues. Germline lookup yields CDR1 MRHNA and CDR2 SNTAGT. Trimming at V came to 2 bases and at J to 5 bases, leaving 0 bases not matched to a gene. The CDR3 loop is CASSDGTNNEQFF. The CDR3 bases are TGTGCCAGCAGTGACGGGACTAACAATGAGCAGTTCTTC.

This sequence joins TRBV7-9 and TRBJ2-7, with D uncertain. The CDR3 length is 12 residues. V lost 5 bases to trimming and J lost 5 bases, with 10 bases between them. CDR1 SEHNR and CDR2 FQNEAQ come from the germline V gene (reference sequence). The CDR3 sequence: CASSPYTHEQYF. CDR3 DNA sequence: TGTGCCAGCAGCCCCTATACGCACGAGCAGTACTTC. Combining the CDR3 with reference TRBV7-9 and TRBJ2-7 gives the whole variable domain DTGVSQNPRHKITKRGQNVTFRCDPISEHNRLYWYRQTLGQGPEFLTYFQNEAQLEKSRLLSDRFSAERPKGSFSTLEIQRTEQGDSAMYLCASSPYTHEQYFGPGTRLTVT.

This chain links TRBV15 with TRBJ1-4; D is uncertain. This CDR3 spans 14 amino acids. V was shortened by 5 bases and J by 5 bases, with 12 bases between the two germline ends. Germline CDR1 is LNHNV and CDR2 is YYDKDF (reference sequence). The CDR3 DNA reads TGTGCCACCAGCCCTGCGGGTCTCAATGAAAAACTGTTTTTT. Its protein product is CATSPAGLNEKLFF.

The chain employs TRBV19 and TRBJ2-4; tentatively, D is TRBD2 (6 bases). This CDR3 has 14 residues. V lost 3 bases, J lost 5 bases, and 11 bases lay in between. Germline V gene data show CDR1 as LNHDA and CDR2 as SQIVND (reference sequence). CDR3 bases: TGTGCCAGTAGTATTGGGCGGGAAGAAAACATTCAGTACTTC. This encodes CASSIGREENIQYF.

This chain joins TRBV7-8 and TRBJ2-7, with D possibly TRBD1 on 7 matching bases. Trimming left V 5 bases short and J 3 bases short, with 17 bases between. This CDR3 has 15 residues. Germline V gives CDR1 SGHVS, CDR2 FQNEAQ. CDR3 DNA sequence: TGTGCCAGCAGCCCAATACTCCAGGGGGGCTACGAGCAGTACTTC. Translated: CASSPILQGGYEQYF. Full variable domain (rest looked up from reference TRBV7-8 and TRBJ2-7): GAGVSQSPRYKVAKRGQDVALRCDPISGHVSLFWYQQALGQGPEFLTYFQNEAQLDKSGLPSDRFFAERPEGSVSTLKIQRTQQEDSAVYLCASSPILQGGYEQYFGPGTRLTVT.

The CDR3 DNA follows: TGTGCCAGCAGCCCGAGGGCCTCCAGCCCGTACTTC. Protein sequence: CASSPRASSPYF. The chain uses TRBV7-9 and TRBJ2-7; D is possibly TRBD2 (5 bases). Looked up from germline, CDR1 is SEHNR and CDR2 is FQNEAQ (reference sequence). Trimming shortened V by 5 bases and J by 12 bases, and 17 bases separated the two germline ends. The CDR3 is made up of 12 amino acids. Full variable domain (outside the CDR3, taken from reference TRBV7-9 and TRBJ2-7): DTGVSQNPRHKITKRGQNVTFRCDPISEHNRLYWYRQTLGQGPEFLTYFQNEAQLEKSRLLSDRFSAERPKGSFSTLEIQRTEQGDSAMYLCASSPRASSPYFGPGTRLTVT.

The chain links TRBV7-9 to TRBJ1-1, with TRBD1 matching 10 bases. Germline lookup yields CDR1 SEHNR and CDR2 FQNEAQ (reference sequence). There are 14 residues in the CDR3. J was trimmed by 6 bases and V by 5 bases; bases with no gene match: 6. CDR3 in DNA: TGTGCCAGCAGCCTCAGACAGGGGGCCGCTGAAGCTTTCTTT. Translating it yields CASSLRQGAAEAFF.